This is a list of T cell receptor beta chains from one sample in a study of blood T cell repertoires in COVID-19. Here immunoSEQ multiplex PCR was the method, and the copy in TCRdb shows in-frame clones only, minus some. The sample has about 220,000 clones, around 80% seen once; the top ten hold over 2%. The material sequenced was peripheral blood. These receptors were obtained from a man aged 35 to 55 who had recovered from COVID-19. The conserved cysteine and the conserved F or W are not part of the CDR3 here. The size entry is marked missing in some rows and otherwise reads once, few, many or a size class.

>TRBJ1-2|.|TRBV23-1
ARPPAAPFTTGYT
>TRBJ2-7|few|TRBV29-1
SVHGAYEQY
>TRBJ1-2|.|TRBV6-5
ASSYSTGGIYGYT
>TRBJ2-3|.|TRBV10-1
ASSSAVRGSTDTQY
>TRBJ1-2|.|TRBV5-6
ASRPQGAGDYGYT
>TRBJ1-6|once|TRBV7-6
ASSSLGAQPSTPLH
>TRBJ1-2|.|TRBV18
ASSPGQDNYGYT
>TRBJ1-1|once|TRBV5-1
ASSISGTGGTEAF
>TRBJ1-2|few|TRBV12-3/TRBV12-4
ASSLPRQQGYT
>TRBJ1-5|.|TRBV29-1
SVEDPGQPQH
>TRBJ2-1|once|TRBV30
AWSLDFHQNEQF
>TRBJ2-7|.|TRBV5-4
ASSTGTSNEQY
>TRBJ1-4|.|TRBV7-7
ASSHDERWTPSTNEKLF
>TRBJ1-2|.|TRBV19
ASSVYGVRDYGYT
>TRBJ1-4|.|TRBV30
AWSTTGEKLF
>TRBJ1-1|.|TRBV9
ASSVRVNTEAF
>TRBJ2-3|.|TRBV7-2
ASSLAYTDTQY
>TRBJ1-4|.|TRBV10-2
ATGDSNEKLF
>TRBJ2-1|.|TRBV28
ASIRPSSYNEQF
>TRBJ1-2|.|TRBV6-5
ASSYSRGTGYGYT
>TRBJ1-2|.|TRBV15
ATSRDRGANYGYT
>TRBJ1-2|.|TRBV2
ASRSTGGNGYT